The 28 T cell receptor beta chains below were found in one sample sequenced in a study of cytomegalovirus exposure and HLA in healthy donors. The PCR was carried out with 60 Vbeta primers and 13 Jbeta primers. Sequencing was performed with immunoSEQ multiplex PCR; in TCRdb, only in-frame clones are kept and a portion is missing. The sample includes about 130,000 clones, over 70% of them seen just once. Sequenced sample: PBMCs. These receptors were collected from a man aged 25 to 40 in good health and CMV-seronegative.

This clone was seen only a few times. The chain has TRBV6-5 and TRBJ2-7; maybe TRBD2 (5 bases). The ends were cut back, 8 bases at V and 2 bases at J, with 16 bases in the middle. Per the germline V gene, CDR1 is MNHEY and CDR2 is SVGAGI. The CDR3 contains 14 residues. CDR3: CASRRHSDAYEQYF. The CDR3 DNA is TGTGCCAGCCGCCGGCATAGCGACGCCTACGAGCAGTACTTC.

The gene calls are TRBV4-1 and TRBJ2-7; 12 positions match TRBD2. This CDR3 comprises 18 residues. Per the germline V gene, CDR1 is MGHRA and CDR2 is YSYEKL. V was pared by 2 bases and J by 2 bases, with 10 bases of the junction left unmatched. The CDR3 DNA sequence: TGCGCCAGCAGCCAATTCGGGCTAGCGGGAGGGACCGCCTACGAGCAGTACTTC. It translates to CASSQFGLAGGTAYEQYF.

This chain links TRBV7-3 with TRBJ2-2; D is unclear. V shed 8 bases and J shed 4 bases, with 8 bases lying between them. This CDR3 has 12 amino acids. Germline CDR1 SGHTA, CDR2 FQGTGA. The CDR3 nucleotides are TGTGCCAGCGCCGGTCTCACCGGGGAGCTGTTTTTT. Translating gives CASAGLTGELFF.

This chain connects TRBV23-1 to TRBJ1-2; TRBD1 is a possible D gene (5 bases). TRBV23-1 is flagged as an ORF with uncertain function. Trimming cost V 3 bases and J 11 bases, with 22 bases left between them. This CDR3 has 15 residues. In DNA form, the CDR3 reads TGCGCCAGCAGTCAGGCCGGACACCCGGAGAGTGGTTACACCTTC. Amino acid sequence: CASSQAGHPESGYTF.

The chain uses TRBV19 and TRBJ1-6; unclear D gene. The CDR3 spans 15 residues. Germline CDR1 LNHDA, CDR2 SQIVND (reference sequence). V shed 5 bases and J shed 7 bases, with 15 bases lying between them. The CDR3 spells CASSPRSGVNSPLHF. The DNA for the CDR3 is TGTGCCAGTAGTCCGAGATCTGGAGTAAATTCACCCCTCCACTTT.

Comments on this clone: At one end, the junction sequence differs from germline, possibly due to a read error. This chain links TRBV7-9 with TRBJ2-7; the D is unclear. There are 14 residues in the CDR3. Per germline, CDR1 SEHNR and CDR2 FQNEAQ (reference sequence). This CDR3 is CASSVAVSSYEQYF. In nucleotides, the CDR3 is TGTGCCAGCAGCGTAGCCGTGAGCTCCTACGAGCAGTACTTC.

The rearrangement joins TRBV7-2 to TRBJ2-6; 8 nucleotides align to TRBD1. J was trimmed by 0 bases and V by 5 bases; bases with no gene match: 12. The V gene's germline CDR1 is SGHTA and CDR2 FQGNSA. CDR3 size: 19 residues. This CDR3 is CASSPQGARLVSGANVLTF. The CDR3 coding sequence is TGTGCCAGCAGCCCCCAGGGGGCTCGTCTTGTCTCTGGGGCCAACGTCCTGACTTTC.

The rearrangement joins TRBV11-2 to TRBJ2-7, with D possibly matching TRBD1 (6 bases). The ends were cut back, 6 bases at V and 7 bases at J, with 13 bases in the middle. The germline gives CDR1 SGHAT, CDR2 FQNNGV. This CDR3 has 12 residues. The DNA of the CDR3 is TGTGCCAGCAGACAGGGTACGCGGGAGCAGTACTTC. Residues: CASRQGTREQYF.

The chain couples TRBV25-1 to TRBJ2-1; D call uncertain. Deletions cut 7 bases from V and 1 base from J, with 11 bases between. The CDR3 spans 14 residues. Germline V lookup: CDR1 MGHDK, CDR2 SYGVNS. The CDR3 loop reads CASMASTSYNEQFF. Here the CDR3 DNA reads TGTGCCAGCATGGCTAGTACGTCCTACAATGAGCAGTTCTTC.

The table lists this clone with a count of one. The chain recombines TRBV19 with TRBJ1-2; tentatively, D is TRBD1 (5 bases). Trimming shortened V by 6 bases and J by 6 bases, and 14 bases separated the two germline ends. Germline-derived CDR1 and CDR2 are LNHDA and SQIVND (reference sequence). The CDR3 length is 13 residues. CDR3 nucleotides: TGTGCCAGTAGGCGAAGGTGGGGCGATGGCTACACCTTC. Protein: CASRRRWGDGYTF. Full variable domain (missing parts from reference TRBV19 and TRBJ1-2): DGGITQSPKYLFRKEGQNVTLSCEQNLNHDAMYWYRQDPGQGLRLIYYSQIVNDFQKGDIAEGYSVSREKKESFPLTVTSAQKNPTAFYLCASRRRWGDGYTFGSGTRLTVV.

Written as DNA, the CDR3 is TGTGCCAGCAGTTTTGGGGGGACGGACTATGGCTACACCTTC. Its translation: CASSFGGTDYGYTF. The chain carries TRBV28 and TRBJ1-2; possible D gene TRBD1, 5 bases. V was trimmed by 3 bases and J by 3 bases, leaving 11 bases between them. Germline V CDR1 and CDR2: MDHEN, SYDVKM. This CDR3 is 14 amino acids long.

The J gene is TRBJ1-5, the V gene TRBV27, with D possibly being TRBD1 (6 bases). Trimming left V 3 bases short and J 11 bases short, with 17 bases between. The germline V gene encodes CDR1 MNHEY and CDR2 SMNVEV (reference sequence). The CDR3 is 14 residues long. The CDR3 here is CASSFEDGSGAQHF. The CDR3 DNA follows: TGTGCCAGCAGTTTCGAAGACGGGTCAGGGGCCCAGCATTTT.

V gene TRBV7-6 combines with J gene TRBJ2-7, with TRBD1 identical over 7 bases. The trim removed 5 bases at V and 3 bases at J, leaving 7 bases unmatched. The CDR3 spans 14 residues. The germline V gene encodes CDR1 SGHVS and CDR2 FNYEAQ. CDR3 bases: TGTGCCAGCAGCCCACGACAGGGTTACTACGAGCAGTACTTC. It yields the protein CASSPRQGYYEQYF.

This chain links TRBV4-3 with TRBJ2-7; D might be TRBD2 (6 bases). Per germline, CDR1 LGHNA and CDR2 YSLEER. V was cut by 8 bases and J by 0 bases, with 17 bases left in between. The CDR3 is made up of 15 amino acids. The CDR3 DNA reads TGCGCCAGCTCTCACTTGAATAGCGGCTCCTACGAGCAGTACTTC. It specifies CASSHLNSGSYEQYF.

CDR3: CASSWQGGPQYF. In DNA form, the CDR3 reads TGTGCCAGCAGCTGGCAGGGCGGACCCCAGTACTTC. This chain links TRBV5-4 with TRBJ2-5; D is perhaps TRBD1 (5 bases). CDR1 and CDR2 from the germline V gene are SGHNT and YYREEE (reference sequence). V was cut by 3 bases and J by 9 bases, with 12 bases left in between. CDR3 length equals 12 residues.

The chain combines TRBV7-6 with TRBJ2-7, with a weak D call TRBD2 (6 bases). Germline lookup yields CDR1 SGHVS and CDR2 FNYEAQ. CDR3 length: 13 amino acids. V was cut by 2 bases and J by 6 bases, with 11 bases left in between. CDR3 residues: CASSLWGGVEQYF. CDR3 nucleotide sequence: TGTGCCAGCAGCTTATGGGGCGGGGTCGAGCAGTACTTC.

This clone showed up just a few times. V gene TRBV5-1 combines with J gene TRBJ2-1; TRBD1 matches 9 bases. The J segment lost 5 bases and the V segment lost 0 bases, leaving 12 bases of the junction unmatched. The V gene's germline CDR1 is SGHRS and CDR2 YFSETQ. The CDR3 length is 18 residues. CDR3 bases: TGCGCCAGCAGCTTGGACTTACCGGGACAGGGTGGGGACAATGAGCAGTTCTTC. It translates to CASSLDLPGQGGDNEQFF.

The chain uses TRBV7-9 and TRBJ2-7; D is possibly TRBD1 (6 bases). Trimming cost V 2 bases and J 3 bases, with 8 bases left between them. This CDR3 spans 13 amino acids. Germline V lookup: CDR1 SEHNR, CDR2 FQNEAQ (reference sequence). The CDR3 loop is CASSLSRGYEQYF. The CDR3, as DNA: TGTGCCAGCAGCTTATCCAGGGGCTACGAGCAGTACTTC.

This clone has a handful of counts. The chain recombines TRBV10-3 with TRBJ1-3, with D possibly TRBD1 on 5 matching bases. Trimming stripped 6 bases from V and 5 bases from J, with 14 bases between. Germline loops: CDR1 ENHRY, CDR2 SYGVKD. The CDR3 length is 14 residues. The CDR3 region is CAISATGERNTIYF. CDR3 in DNA: TGTGCCATCAGCGCTACAGGCGAACGAAACACCATATATTTT.

The J gene is TRBJ2-5, the V gene TRBV6-5; D is uncertain. The CDR3 extends over 14 amino acids. Germline V lookup: CDR1 MNHEY, CDR2 SVGAGI. V was clipped by 2 bases and J by 3 bases, with 10 bases between them. CDR3 DNA sequence: TGTGCCAGCAGTTACGTGGGCCTCGAAGAGACCCAGTACTTC. It encodes CASSYVGLEETQYF.

The genes are TRBV2 and TRBJ1-1; no clear D. The CDR3 is made up of 14 amino acids. V was shortened by 5 bases and J by 0 bases, with 10 bases between the two germline ends. Germline V lookup: CDR1 SNHLY, CDR2 FYNNEI. CDR3 bases: TGTGCCAGCAGTACTTACCAAATGAACACTGAAGCTTTCTTT. It translates to CASSTYQMNTEAFF.

This clone was picked up a small number of times. J is TRBJ1-1 and V is TRBV7-9; weak D call: TRBD1 (6 bases). Germline-derived CDR1 and CDR2 are SEHNR and FQNEAQ (reference sequence). V was trimmed by 1 base and J by 4 bases, leaving 10 bases between them. CDR3 size: 14 residues. The CDR3 DNA follows: TGTGCCAGCAGCTTAGACAGGGTGGGCACTGAAGCTTTCTTT. Translated: CASSLDRVGTEAFF.

V gene TRBV28 combines with J gene TRBJ1-1; possibly TRBD1 for D (5 bases). Germline V gene data show CDR1 as MDHEN and CDR2 as SYDVKM. CDR3 size: 14 residues. The V and J ends lost 5 bases and 7 bases respectively, with 17 bases between them. The CDR3 bases are TGTGCCAGCAGTCAACGTTCGACAGAACGTGAAGCTTTCTTT. It translates to CASSQRSTEREAFF.

The chain joins TRBV4-1 to TRBJ1-2; the D gene is possibly TRBD1 (5 bases). CDR3 size: 16 residues. V gave up 1 base and J gave up 0 bases, with 12 bases separating them. Germline-derived CDR1 and CDR2 are MGHRA and YSYEKL. The CDR3 DNA sequence: TGCGCCAGCAGCCAAGTGGTGACAGTAGCTAACTATGGCTACACCTTC. This gives the protein CASSQVVTVANYGYTF.

This rearrangement joins TRBV6-1 to TRBJ2-7; 9 nucleotides match TRBD1. The J segment lost 6 bases and the V segment lost 8 bases, leaving 14 bases of the junction unmatched. The CDR3 is made up of 15 amino acids. Germline V gene sequence: CDR1 MNHNS, CDR2 SASEGT. In nucleotides, the CDR3 is TGTGCCAGCCCAGGGGAGGGACAGGGATGGGGCGAGCAGTACTTC. Protein sequence: CASPGEGQGWGEQYF.

V gene TRBV30 combines with J gene TRBJ2-7; 10 nucleotides line up with TRBD1. The germline CDR1 and CDR2 sequences are GTSNPN and SVGIG (reference sequence). V dropped 0 bases and J dropped 5; count of bases not matched to a gene: 4. The CDR3 has 14 amino acids. CDR3 sequence reads: CAWSVGTGVHEQYF. In DNA form, the CDR3 reads TGTGCCTGGAGTGTCGGGACAGGGGTCCACGAGCAGTACTTC.

V is TRBV9 and J is TRBJ2-2, with 11 bases identical to TRBD2. Germline CDR1 reads SGDLS; CDR2 reads YYNGEE. V shed 0 bases and J 7 bases; nucleotides not matched to a gene: 5. The CDR3 length is 16 residues. In nucleotides, the CDR3 is TGTGCCAGCAGCGTAGATACTAGCGGGAGAGGCGGGGAGCTGTTTTTT. As protein: CASSVDTSGRGGELFF.

The gene calls are TRBV2 and TRBJ2-7, with 7 bases that match TRBD1. CDR1 SNHLY and CDR2 FYNNEI come from the germline V gene. After removal of 2 bases from V and 2 bases from J, the junction contained 3 bases not matched to a gene. CDR3 length: 14 amino acids. CDR3 loop: CASSEMRGPYEQYF. The DNA for the CDR3 is TGTGCCAGCAGTGAAATGAGGGGGCCCTACGAGCAGTACTTC.